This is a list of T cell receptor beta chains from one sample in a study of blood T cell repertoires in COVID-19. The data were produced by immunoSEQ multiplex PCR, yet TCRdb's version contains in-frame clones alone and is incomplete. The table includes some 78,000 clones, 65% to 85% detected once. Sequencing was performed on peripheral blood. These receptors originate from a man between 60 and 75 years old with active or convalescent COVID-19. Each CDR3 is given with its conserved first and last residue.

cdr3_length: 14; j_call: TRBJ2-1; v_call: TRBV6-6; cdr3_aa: CASSLADLYNEQFF
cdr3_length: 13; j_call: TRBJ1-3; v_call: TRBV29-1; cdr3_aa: CSVESGSGNTIYF
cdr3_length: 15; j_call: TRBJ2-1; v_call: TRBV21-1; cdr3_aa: CASSRQASLYNEQFF
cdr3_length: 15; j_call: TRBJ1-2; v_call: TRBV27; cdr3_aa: CASSLRRTLNYGYTF
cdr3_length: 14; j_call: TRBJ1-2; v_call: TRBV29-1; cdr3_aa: CSVVPETGAPGYTF
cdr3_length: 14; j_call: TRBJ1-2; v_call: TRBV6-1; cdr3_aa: CASSEIAGGHGYTF
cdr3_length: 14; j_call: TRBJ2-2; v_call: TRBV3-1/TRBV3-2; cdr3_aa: CASSQGQFTGELFF
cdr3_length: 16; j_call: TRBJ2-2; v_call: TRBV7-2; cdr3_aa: CASSVTSGGVTGELFF
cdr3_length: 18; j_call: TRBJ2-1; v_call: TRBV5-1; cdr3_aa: CASSLSLGTGGGYNEQFF
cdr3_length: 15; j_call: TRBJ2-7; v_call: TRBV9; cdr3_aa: CASSVSGQGPYEQYF
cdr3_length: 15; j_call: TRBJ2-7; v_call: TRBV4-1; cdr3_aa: CASSQESAGGREQYF
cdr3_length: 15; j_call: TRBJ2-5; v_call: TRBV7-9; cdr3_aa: CASSTRLAGGKTQYF
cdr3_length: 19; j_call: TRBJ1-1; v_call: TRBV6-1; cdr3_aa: CASSETPGRGLVANTEAFF
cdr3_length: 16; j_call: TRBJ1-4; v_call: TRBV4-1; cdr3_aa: CASSQGRGGGVEKLFF
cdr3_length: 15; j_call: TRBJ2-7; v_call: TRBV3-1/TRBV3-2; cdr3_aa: CASSQAGTGGYEQYF
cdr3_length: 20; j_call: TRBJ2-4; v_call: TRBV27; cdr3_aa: CASSPPPGQLLGGAKNIQYF
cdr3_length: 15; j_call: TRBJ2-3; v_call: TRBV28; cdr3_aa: CASRAAGGGGDTQYF
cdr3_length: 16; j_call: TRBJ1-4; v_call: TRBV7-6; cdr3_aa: CASSLGVGQGIEKLFF
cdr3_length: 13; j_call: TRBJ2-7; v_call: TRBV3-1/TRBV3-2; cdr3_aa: CASSQDRVAEQYF
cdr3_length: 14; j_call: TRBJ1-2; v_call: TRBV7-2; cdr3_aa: CASSWDRLVYGYTF
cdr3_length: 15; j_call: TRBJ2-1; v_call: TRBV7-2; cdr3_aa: CASSLGLADYNEQFF
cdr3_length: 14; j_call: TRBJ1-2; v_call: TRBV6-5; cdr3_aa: CASSYGSGGYGYTF